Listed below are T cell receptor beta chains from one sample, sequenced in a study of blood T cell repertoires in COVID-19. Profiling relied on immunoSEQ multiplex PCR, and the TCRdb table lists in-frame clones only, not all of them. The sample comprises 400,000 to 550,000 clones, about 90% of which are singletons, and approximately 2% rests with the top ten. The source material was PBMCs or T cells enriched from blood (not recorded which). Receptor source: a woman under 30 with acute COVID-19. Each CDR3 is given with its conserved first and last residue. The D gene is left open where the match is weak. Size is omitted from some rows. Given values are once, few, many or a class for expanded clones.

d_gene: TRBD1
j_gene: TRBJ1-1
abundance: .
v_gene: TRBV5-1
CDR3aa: CASSSPGQGVGNTEAFF
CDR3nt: TGCGCCAGCAGCTCGCCGGGACAGGGGGTAGGGAACACTGAAGCTTTCTTT

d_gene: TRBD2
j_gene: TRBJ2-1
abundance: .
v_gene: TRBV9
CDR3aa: CASSVASLLAGSDEQFF
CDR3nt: TGTGCCAGCAGCGTAGCTTCGCTCCTAGCGGGGTCGGATGAGCAGTTCTTC

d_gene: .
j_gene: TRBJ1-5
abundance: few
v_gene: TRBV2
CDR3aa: CASSGQGSNQPQHF
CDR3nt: TGTGCCAGCAGTGGCCAGGGGAGCAATCAGCCCCAGCATTTT

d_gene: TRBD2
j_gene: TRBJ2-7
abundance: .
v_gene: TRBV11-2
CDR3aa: CASSSGTSVYEQYF
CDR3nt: TGTGCCAGCAGCTCCGGGACTAGCGTCTACGAGCAGTACTTC

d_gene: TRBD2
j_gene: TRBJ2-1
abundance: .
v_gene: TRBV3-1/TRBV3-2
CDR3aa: CASSLTSGRLNEQFF
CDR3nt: TGTGCCAGCAGCCTAACTAGCGGGAGGTTAAATGAGCAGTTCTTC

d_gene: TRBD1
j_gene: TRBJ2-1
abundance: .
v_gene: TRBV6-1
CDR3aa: CASSAFRDRGYNEQFF
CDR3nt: TGTGCCAGCAGTGCCTTCCGGGACAGGGGCTACAATGAGCAGTTCTTC

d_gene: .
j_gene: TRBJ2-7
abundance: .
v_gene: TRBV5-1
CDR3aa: CASSRESYEQYF
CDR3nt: TGCGCCAGCAGCCGGGAGTCCTACGAGCAGTACTTC

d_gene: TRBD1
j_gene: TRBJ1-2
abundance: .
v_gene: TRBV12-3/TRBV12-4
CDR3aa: CASSQDRDRGYTF
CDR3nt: TGTGCCAGCAGCCAGGACAGGGACCGTGGCTACACCTTC

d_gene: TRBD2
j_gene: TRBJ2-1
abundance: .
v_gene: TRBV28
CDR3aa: CATQSGRAYNEQFF
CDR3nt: TGTGCCACCCAAAGCGGGAGGGCTTACAATGAGCAGTTCTTC

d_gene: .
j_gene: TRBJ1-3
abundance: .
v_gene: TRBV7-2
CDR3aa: CASSLIFSGNTIYF
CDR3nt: TGTGCCAGCAGCTTAATCTTCTCTGGAAACACCATATATTTT

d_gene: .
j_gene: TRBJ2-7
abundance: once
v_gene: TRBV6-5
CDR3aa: CASRDPGDYEQYF
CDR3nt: TGTGCCAGCAGGGACCCAGGGGACTACGAGCAGTACTTC

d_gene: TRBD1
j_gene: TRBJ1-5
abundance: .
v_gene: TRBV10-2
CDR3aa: CASSIGQGGSPQHF
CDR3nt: TGCGCCAGCAGTATTGGACAGGGGGGAAGTCCCCAGCATTTT

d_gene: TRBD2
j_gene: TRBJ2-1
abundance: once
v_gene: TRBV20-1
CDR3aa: CSASSRLAGVSEQFF
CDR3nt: TGCAGTGCTAGTAGCCGACTAGCGGGAGTCAGCGAGCAGTTCTTC

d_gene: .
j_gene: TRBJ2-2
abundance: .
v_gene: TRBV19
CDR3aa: CALGLQNTGELFF
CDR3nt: TGTGCCTTAGGACTACAAAACACCGGGGAGCTGTTTTTT

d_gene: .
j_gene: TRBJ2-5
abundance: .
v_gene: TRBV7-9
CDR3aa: CASSFGGGEETQYF
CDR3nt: TGTGCCAGCAGCTTCGGAGGGGGCGAAGAGACCCAGTACTTC

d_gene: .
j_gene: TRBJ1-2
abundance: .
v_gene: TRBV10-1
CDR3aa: CASSVDSNYGYTF
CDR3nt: TGCGCCAGCAGTGTGGACAGTAACTATGGCTACACCTTC

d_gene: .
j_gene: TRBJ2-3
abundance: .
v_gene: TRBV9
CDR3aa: CASGEGVPSTDTQYF
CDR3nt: TGTGCCAGCGGTGAGGGGGTTCCTAGCACAGATACGCAGTATTTT

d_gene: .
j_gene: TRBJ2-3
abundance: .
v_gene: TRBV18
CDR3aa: CASSPQGRTDTQYF
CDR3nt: TGTGCCAGCTCACCCCAGGGTCGCACAGATACGCAGTATTTT

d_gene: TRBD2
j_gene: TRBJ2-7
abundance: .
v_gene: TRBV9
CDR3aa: CASSPTSGGVYEQYF
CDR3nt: TGTGCCAGCAGCCCTACTAGCGGAGGAGTCTACGAGCAGTACTTC

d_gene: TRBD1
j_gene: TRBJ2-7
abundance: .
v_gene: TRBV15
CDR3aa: CATSPSGDRGYEQYF
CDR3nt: TGTGCCACCAGCCCCAGCGGCGACAGGGGCTACGAGCAGTACTTC

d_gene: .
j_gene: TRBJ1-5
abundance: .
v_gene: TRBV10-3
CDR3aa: CAISDNRQPQHF
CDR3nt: TGTGCCATCAGTGATAATCGTCAGCCCCAGCATTTT

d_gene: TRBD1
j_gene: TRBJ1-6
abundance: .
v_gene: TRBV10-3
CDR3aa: CANGDRAHNSPLHF
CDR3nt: TGTGCCAACGGGGACAGGGCCCATAATTCACCCCTCCACTTT

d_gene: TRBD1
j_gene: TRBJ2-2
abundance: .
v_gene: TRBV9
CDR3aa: CASSLQGAPGTGELFF
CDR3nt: TGTGCCAGCAGCTTACAGGGGGCGCCGGGCACCGGGGAGCTGTTTTTT

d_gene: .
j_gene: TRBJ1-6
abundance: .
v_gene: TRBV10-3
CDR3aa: CAISGGRQNSPLHF
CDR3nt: TGTGCCATCAGTGGAGGGAGGCAGAATTCACCCCTCCACTTT

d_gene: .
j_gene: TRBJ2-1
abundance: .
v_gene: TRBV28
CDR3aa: CASGSHEQFF
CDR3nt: TGTGCCAGCGGCTCGCATGAGCAGTTCTTC

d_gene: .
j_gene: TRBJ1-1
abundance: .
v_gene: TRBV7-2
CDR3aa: CASSLAASFMNTEAFF
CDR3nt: TGTGCCAGCAGCTTAGCGGCCAGTTTCATGAACACTGAAGCTTTCTTT

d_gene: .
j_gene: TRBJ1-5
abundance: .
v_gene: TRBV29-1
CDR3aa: CSVLTKTDQPQHF
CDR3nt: TGCAGCGTCCTGACTAAAACAGATCAGCCCCAGCATTTT

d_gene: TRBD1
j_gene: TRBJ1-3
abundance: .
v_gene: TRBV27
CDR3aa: CASRPTGAGNTIYF
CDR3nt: TGTGCCAGCAGGCCTACAGGGGCTGGAAACACCATATATTTT

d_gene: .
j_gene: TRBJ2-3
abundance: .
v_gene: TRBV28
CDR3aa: CASSFELGSLGVSTDTQYF
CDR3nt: TGTGCCAGCAGTTTCGAATTGGGGTCCTTAGGGGTGTCCACAGATACGCAGTATTTT

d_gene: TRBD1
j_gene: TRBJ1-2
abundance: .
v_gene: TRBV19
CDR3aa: CASRQLSGQTTNYGYTF
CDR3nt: TGTGCCAGTAGACAACTTTCGGGACAGACGACTAACTATGGCTACACCTTC

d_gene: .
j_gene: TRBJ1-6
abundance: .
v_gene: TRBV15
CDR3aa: CATSLRTDNSPLHF
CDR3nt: TGTGCCACCAGCCTAAGGACAGATAATTCACCCCTCCACTTT

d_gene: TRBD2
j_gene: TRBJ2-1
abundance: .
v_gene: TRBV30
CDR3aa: CAWSVLAGAREQFF
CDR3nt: TGTGCCTGGAGTGTACTAGCGGGGGCACGGGAGCAGTTCTTC

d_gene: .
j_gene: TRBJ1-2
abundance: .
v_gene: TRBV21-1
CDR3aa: CASSKVSERGVGGYTF
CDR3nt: TGTGCCAGCAGCAAAGTTTCTGAGCGGGGGGTTGGTGGCTACACCTTC

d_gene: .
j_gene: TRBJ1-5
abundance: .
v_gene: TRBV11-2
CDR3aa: CASSLGVTDEQPQHF
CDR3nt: TGTGCCAGCAGCTTAGGGGTGACAGACGAGCAGCCCCAGCATTTT

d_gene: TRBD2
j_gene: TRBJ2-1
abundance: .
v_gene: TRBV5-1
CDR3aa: CASSLGLADIYNEQFF
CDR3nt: TGCGCCAGCAGCTTGGGGCTAGCGGACATCTACAATGAGCAGTTCTTC

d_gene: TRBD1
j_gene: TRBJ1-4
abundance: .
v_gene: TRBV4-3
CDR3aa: CASSRQGEKLFF
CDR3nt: TGCGCCAGCAGCAGACAGGGGGAAAAACTGTTTTTT

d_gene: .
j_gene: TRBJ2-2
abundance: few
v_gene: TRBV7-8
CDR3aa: CASSRITDTGELFF
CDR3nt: TGTGCCAGCAGCCGGATCACTGATACCGGGGAGCTGTTTTTT

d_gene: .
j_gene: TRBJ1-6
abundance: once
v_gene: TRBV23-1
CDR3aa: CASSQRGSNSPLHF
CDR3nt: TGCGCCAGCAGTCAAAGGGGGTCTAATTCACCCCTCCACTTT

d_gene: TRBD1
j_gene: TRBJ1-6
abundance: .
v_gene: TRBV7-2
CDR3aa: CATRDRRNTYNSPLHF
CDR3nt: TGTGCCACCAGGGACAGGAGAAACACCTATAATTCACCCCTCCACTTT

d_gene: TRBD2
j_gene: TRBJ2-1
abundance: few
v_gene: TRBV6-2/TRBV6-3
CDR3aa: CASSYGTSGSSYNEQFF
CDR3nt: TGTGCCAGCAGTTACGGGACTAGCGGAAGCTCCTACAATGAGCAGTTCTTC

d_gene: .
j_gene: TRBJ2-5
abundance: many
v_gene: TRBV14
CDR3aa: CASSQEQGLTQYF
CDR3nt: TGTGCCAGCAGCCAAGAGCAGGGGCTGACCCAGTACTTC